The 2 T cell receptor beta chains listed next were all sequenced from one sample in a study of blood T cell repertoires in COVID-19. Method: immunoSEQ multiplex PCR; TCRdb's copy keeps in-frame clones and lacks some. Found here are about 250,000 clones, roughly nine tenths of them singletons; the top ten hold about 3%. The sequencing sample was made of peripheral blood. The receptors shown here come from a man between 18 and 35 years old with active or convalescent COVID-19.

A few counts support this clone. This chain joins TRBV18 and TRBJ1-2, with D perhaps matching TRBD1 (6 bases). With 6 bases removed from V and 2 bases from J, the gap between germline ends came to 10 bases. The CDR3 has 13 residues. Germline assignment: CDR1 KGHSH and CDR2 LQKENI. In DNA, the CDR3 is TGTGCCAGCTCCCTGGACAGAAACTATGGCTACACCTTC. Its translation is CASSLDRNYGYTF.

V and J are TRBV11-2 and TRBJ1-5; D is unclear. Germline V gene data show CDR1 as SGHAT and CDR2 as FQNNGV. V was shortened by 6 bases and J by 2 bases, with 11 bases between the two germline ends. The CDR3 contains 14 residues. For the CDR3, the DNA is TGTGCCAGCAGTGTGGGCTTTGGCAATCAGCCCCAGCATTTT. This sequence encodes CASSVGFGNQPQHF.